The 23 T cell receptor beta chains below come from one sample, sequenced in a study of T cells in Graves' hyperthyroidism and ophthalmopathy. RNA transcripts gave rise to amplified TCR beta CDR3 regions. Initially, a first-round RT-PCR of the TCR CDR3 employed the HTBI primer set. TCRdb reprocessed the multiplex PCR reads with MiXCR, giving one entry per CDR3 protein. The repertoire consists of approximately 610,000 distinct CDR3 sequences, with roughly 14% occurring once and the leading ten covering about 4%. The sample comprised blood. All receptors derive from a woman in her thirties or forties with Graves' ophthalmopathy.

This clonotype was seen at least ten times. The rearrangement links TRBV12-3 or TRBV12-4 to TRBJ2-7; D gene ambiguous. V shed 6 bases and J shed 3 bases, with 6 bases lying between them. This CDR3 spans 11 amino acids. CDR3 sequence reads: CASSIHYEQYF. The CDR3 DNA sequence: TGTGCCAGCAGCATCCACTACGAGCAGTACTTC.

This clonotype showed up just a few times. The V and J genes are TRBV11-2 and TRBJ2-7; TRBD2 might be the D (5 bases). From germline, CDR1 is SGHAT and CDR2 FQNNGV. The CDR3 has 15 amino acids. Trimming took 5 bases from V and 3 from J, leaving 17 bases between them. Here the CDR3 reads CASSRGGPANYEQYF. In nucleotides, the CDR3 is TGTGCCAGCAGCAGAGGCGGGCCAGCTAACTACGAGCAGTACTTC.

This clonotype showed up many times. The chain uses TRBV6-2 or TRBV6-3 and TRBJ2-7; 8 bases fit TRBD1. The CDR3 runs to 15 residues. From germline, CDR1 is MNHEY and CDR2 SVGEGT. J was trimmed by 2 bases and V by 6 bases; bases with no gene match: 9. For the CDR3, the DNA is TGTGCCAGCAGGACCGGGACAGGACTAACCTACGAGCAGTACTTC. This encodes CASRTGTGLTYEQYF.

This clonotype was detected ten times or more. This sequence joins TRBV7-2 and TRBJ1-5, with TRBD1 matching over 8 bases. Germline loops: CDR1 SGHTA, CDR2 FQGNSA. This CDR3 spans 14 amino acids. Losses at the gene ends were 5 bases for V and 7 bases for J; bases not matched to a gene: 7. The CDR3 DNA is TGTGCCAGCAGCCAAGGGACAGGTCAGCAGCCCCAGCATTTT. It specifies CASSQGTGQQPQHF.

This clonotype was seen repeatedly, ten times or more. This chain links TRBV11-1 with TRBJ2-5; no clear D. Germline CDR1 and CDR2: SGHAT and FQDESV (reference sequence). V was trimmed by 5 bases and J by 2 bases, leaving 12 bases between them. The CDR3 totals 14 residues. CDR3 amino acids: CASSPLRMQETQYF. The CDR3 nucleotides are TGTGCCAGCAGCCCCCTGAGGATGCAAGAGACCCAGTACTTC.

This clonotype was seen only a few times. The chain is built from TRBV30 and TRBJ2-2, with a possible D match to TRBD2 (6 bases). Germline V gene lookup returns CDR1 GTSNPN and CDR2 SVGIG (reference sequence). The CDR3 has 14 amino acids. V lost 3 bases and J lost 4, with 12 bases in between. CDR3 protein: CAWRTGVGTGELFF. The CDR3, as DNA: TGTGCCTGGAGGACGGGGGTGGGCACCGGGGAGCTGTTTTTT.

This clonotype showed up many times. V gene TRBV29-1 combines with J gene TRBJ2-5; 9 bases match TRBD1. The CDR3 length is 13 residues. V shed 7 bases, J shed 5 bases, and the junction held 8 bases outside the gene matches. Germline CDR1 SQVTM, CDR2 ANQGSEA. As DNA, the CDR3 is TGCAGCGACAGACAGGGGGTTTACGAGACCCAGTACTTC. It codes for CSDRQGVYETQYF.

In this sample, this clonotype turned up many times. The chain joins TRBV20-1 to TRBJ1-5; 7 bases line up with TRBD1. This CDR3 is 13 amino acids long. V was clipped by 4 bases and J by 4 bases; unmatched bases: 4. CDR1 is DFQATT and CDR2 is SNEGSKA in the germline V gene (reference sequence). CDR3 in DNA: TGCAGTGCTACCGGGACAGCAAATCAGCCCCAGCATTTT. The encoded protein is CSATGTANQPQHF.

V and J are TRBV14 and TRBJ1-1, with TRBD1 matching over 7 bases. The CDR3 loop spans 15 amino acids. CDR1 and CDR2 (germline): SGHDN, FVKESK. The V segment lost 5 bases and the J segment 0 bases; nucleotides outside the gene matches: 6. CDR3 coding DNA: TGTGCCAGCAGCAGATCAGGGGGTATGAACACTGAAGCTTTCTTT. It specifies CASSRSGGMNTEAFF. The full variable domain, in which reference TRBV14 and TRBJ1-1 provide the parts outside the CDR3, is EAGVTQFPSHSVIEKGQTVTLRCDPISGHDNLYWYRRVMGKEIKFLLHFVKESKQDESGMPNNRFLAERTGGTYSTLKVQPAELEDSGVYFCASSRSGGMNTEAFFGQGTRLTVV.

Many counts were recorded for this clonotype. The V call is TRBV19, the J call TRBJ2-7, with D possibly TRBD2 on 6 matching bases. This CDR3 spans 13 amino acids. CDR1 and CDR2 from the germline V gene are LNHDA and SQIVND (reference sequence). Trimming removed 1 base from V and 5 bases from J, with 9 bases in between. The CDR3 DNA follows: TGTGCCAGTAGTATAGGGGGAGGTGACGAGCAGTACTTC. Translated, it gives CASSIGGGDEQYF.

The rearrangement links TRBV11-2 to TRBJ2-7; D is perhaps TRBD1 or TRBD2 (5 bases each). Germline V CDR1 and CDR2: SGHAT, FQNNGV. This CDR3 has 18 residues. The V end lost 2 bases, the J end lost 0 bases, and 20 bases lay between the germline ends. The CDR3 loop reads CASSLLRLRDGGSYEQYF. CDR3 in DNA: TGTGCCAGCAGCTTACTCAGGCTCCGGGACGGAGGCTCCTACGAGCAGTACTTC.

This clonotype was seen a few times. The CDR3 bases are TGCGCCAGCAGCCACGGGATCATTAGCTCCTACGAGCAGTACTTC. Translated, it gives CASSHGIISSYEQYF. The chain uses TRBV4-1 and TRBJ2-7, with a possible D match to TRBD2 (5 bases). V was clipped by 3 bases and J by 0 bases, with 12 bases between them. The CDR3 has 15 residues. Germline V gene data show CDR1 as MGHRA and CDR2 as YSYEKL.

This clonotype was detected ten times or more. Written as DNA, the CDR3 is TGTGCCAGCAGTTACTCTGGGTGGCAAGAGACCCAGTACTTC. Protein product: CASSYSGWQETQYF. This sequence joins TRBV6-5 and TRBJ2-5; D is undetermined. The ends were cut back, 0 bases at V and 2 bases at J, with 7 bases in the middle. From germline, CDR1 is MNHEY and CDR2 SVGAGI. The CDR3 is 14 residues long.

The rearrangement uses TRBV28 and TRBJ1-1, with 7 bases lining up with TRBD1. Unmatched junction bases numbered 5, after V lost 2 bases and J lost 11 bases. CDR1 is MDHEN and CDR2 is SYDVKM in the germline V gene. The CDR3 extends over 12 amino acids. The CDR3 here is CASSLGQARAFF. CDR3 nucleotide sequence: TGTGCCAGCAGTTTAGGACAGGCGAGGGCTTTCTTT.

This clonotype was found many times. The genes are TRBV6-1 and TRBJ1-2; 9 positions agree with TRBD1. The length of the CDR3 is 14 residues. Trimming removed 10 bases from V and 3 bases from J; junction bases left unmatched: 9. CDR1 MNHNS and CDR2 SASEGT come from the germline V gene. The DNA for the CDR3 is TGTGCCACCAGCCGGGACAGGGACCACTATGGCTACACCTTC. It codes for CATSRDRDHYGYTF.

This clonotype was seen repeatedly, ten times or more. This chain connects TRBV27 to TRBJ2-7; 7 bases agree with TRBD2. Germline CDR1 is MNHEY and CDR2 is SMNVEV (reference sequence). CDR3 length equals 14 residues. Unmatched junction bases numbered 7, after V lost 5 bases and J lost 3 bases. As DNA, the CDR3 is TGTGCCAGCAGTAGGGACTATAGAAGCTACGAGCAGTACTTC. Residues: CASSRDYRSYEQYF.

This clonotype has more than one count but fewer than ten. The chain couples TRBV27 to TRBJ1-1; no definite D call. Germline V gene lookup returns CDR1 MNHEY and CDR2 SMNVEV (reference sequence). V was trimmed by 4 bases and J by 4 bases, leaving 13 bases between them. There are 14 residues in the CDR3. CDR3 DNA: TGTGCCAGCAGTTCACCACAGAGAGGCACTGAAGCTTTCTTT. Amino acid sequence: CASSSPQRGTEAFF.

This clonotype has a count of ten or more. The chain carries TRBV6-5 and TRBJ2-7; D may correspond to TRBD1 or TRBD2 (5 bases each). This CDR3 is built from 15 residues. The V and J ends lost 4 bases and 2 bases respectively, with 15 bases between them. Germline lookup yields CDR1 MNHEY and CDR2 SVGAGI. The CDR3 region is CASSSGTGTAYEQYF. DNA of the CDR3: TGTGCCAGCAGTTCCGGGACCGGGACGGCCTACGAGCAGTACTTC.

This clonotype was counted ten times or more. CDR3 sequence reads: CASSPGQAAHYGYTF. The CDR3 bases are TGTGCCAGCAGCCCCGGACAGGCGGCCCACTATGGCTACACCTTC. The chain carries TRBV14 and TRBJ1-2; 7 positions match TRBD1. Trimming took 4 bases from V and 3 from J; bases not matched to a gene: 8. The CDR3 sequence is 15 residues long. In germline, CDR1 is SGHDN, CDR2 FVKESK.

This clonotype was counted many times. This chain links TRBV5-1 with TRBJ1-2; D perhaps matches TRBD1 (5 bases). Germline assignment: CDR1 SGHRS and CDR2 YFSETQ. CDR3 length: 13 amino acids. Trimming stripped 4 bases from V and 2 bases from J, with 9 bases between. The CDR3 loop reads CASSHGANYGYTF. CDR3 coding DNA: TGCGCCAGCAGCCACGGGGCGAACTATGGCTACACCTTC. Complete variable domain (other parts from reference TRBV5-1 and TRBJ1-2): KAGVTQTPRYLIKTRGQQVTLSCSPISGHRSVSWYQQTPGQGLQFLFEYFSETQRNKGNFPGRFSGRQFSNSRSEMNVSTLELGDSALYLCASSHGANYGYTFGSGTRLTVV.

In DNA, the CDR3 is TGCGCCAGCAGCCAAGTTCATGCCGGCCCCGAAGAGACCCAGTACTTC. Encoded protein: CASSQVHAGPEETQYF. V gene TRBV4-1 combines with J gene TRBJ2-5; D is uncertain. The CDR3 totals 16 residues. Germline assignment: CDR1 MGHRA and CDR2 YSYEKL. V was trimmed by 1 base and J by 3 bases, leaving 15 bases between them.

CDR3 loop: CSARDRLRTSPGEQYF. The CDR3 DNA reads TGCAGTGCTAGAGATCGCCTGCGGACGTCCCCGGGCGAGCAGTACTTC. The chain links TRBV20-1 to TRBJ2-7, with D uncertain. Between the trimmed V and J ends, which lost 0 bases and 6 bases, there was a span of 21 bases. This CDR3 spans 16 amino acids. Germline V gene lookup returns CDR1 DFQATT and CDR2 SNEGSKA (reference sequence).

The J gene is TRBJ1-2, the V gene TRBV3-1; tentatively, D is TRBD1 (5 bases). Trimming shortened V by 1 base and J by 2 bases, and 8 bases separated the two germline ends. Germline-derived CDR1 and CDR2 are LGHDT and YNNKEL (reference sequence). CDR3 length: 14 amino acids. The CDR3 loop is CASSQVGGNYGYTF. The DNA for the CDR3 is TGTGCCAGCAGCCAAGTCGGGGGGAACTATGGCTACACCTTC.